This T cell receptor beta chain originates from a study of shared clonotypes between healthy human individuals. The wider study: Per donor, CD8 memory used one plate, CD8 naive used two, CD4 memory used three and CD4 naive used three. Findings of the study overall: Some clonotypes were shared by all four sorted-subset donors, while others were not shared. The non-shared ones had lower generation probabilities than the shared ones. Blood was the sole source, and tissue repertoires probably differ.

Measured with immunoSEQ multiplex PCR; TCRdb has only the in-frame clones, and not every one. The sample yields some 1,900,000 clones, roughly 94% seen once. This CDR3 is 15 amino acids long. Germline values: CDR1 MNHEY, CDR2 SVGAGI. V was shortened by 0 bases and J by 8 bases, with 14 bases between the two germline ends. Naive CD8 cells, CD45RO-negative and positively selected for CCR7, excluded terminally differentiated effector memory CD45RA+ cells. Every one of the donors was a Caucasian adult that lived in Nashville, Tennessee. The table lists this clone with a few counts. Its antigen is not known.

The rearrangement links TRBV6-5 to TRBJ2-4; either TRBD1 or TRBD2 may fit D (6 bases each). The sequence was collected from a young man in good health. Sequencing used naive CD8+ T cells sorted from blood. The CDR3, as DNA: TGTGCCAGCAGTTACTCCACAGGGTCGGGGGACATTCAGTACTTC. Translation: CASSYSTGSGDIQYF.